Presented here are 26 T cell receptor beta chains from one specimen sequenced in a study of shared clonotypes between healthy human individuals. TCRdb's table, derived via immunoSEQ multiplex PCR, lists solely in-frame clones and lacks some. Of more than 2 million clones listed, 85% to 95% are singletons. Sample: naive CD4+ T cells sorted from blood. Specified subset: CD45RA+ positively selected. The receptor set was obtained from a man in his late teens or twenties in good health.

A word on this clone: Distinct nucleotide sequences in the sample also encode this CDR3. V is TRBV28 and J is TRBJ2-7; the D gene is possibly TRBD2 (6 bases). This CDR3 comprises 11 residues. Trimming shortened V by 9 bases and J by 4 bases, and 10 bases separated the two germline ends. CDR1 and CDR2 (germline): MDHEN, SYDVKM. Here the CDR3 reads CASSEGYEQYF. The CDR3 DNA reads TGTGCCAGTTCGGAGGGTTACGAGCAGTACTTC.

The V call is TRBV7-2, the J call TRBJ2-7; tentative D call: TRBD2 (6 bases). The CDR3 contains 14 residues. The V gene's germline CDR1 is SGHTA and CDR2 FQGNSA. The V gene lost 2 bases and the J gene lost 3 bases, with 11 bases spanning the gap. CDR3 bases: TGTGCCAGCAGCTTAACTAGCCTTGACTACGAGCAGTACTTC. Translation gives CASSLTSLDYEQYF.

V gene TRBV6-5 combines with J gene TRBJ2-4, with D hard to call. The germline V gene has CDR1 MNHEY and CDR2 SVGAGI. The CDR3 is made up of 14 amino acids. V lost 6 bases, J lost 1 base, and 10 bases lay in between. The chain's CDR3 is CASSPGGAKNIQYF. In nucleotides, the CDR3 is TGTGCCAGCAGCCCCGGTGGCGCCAAAAACATTCAGTACTTC.

The chain is built from TRBV9 and TRBJ2-5; TRBD2 aligns across 13 bases. In germline, CDR1 is SGDLS, CDR2 YYNGEE. With V trimmed by 4 bases and J by 1 base, 4 bases remained unmatched. The CDR3 loop spans 16 amino acids. CDR3 bases: TGTGCCAGCAGCATTGGGACTAGCGGGGTCCAAGAGACCCAGTACTTC. Amino acids: CASSIGTSGVQETQYF.

J is TRBJ2-7 and V is TRBV7-2; 8 positions agree with TRBD2. Per germline, CDR1 SGHTA and CDR2 FQGNSA. Unmatched junction bases numbered 6, after V lost 5 bases and J lost 3 bases. The CDR3 spans 14 residues. CDR3 in amino acids: CASSPGGSLYEQYF. Here the CDR3 DNA reads TGTGCCAGCAGCCCGGGGGGGAGCCTCTACGAGCAGTACTTC.

To note about this clone: The sample contains more than one DNA sequence encoding this CDR3. This sequence joins TRBV14 and TRBJ1-6; unclear D gene. Trimming took off 4 bases at V and 7 bases at J, with 5 bases between the two ends. The CDR3 has 12 residues. Germline V gene lookup returns CDR1 SGHDN and CDR2 FVKESK. In DNA form, the CDR3 reads TGTGCCAGCAGCCGGGGAAATTCACCCCTCCACTTT. Its translation: CASSRGNSPLHF.

The gene calls are TRBV18 and TRBJ2-5; D perhaps matches TRBD2 (5 bases). The V and J ends lost 7 bases and 0 bases respectively, with 9 bases between them. This CDR3 is built from 13 residues. Per germline, CDR1 KGHSH and CDR2 LQKENI. CDR3 DNA: TGTGCCAGCTGTCGGGGTTACCAAGAGACCCAGTACTTC. Amino acids: CASCRGYQETQYF.

The rearrangement joins TRBV7-8 to TRBJ1-3, with 9 bases fitting TRBD1. Trimming cost V 5 bases and J 1 base; bases outside gene matches: 3. The CDR3 length is 15 residues. CDR1 SGHVS and CDR2 FQNEAQ come from the germline V gene. CDR3 sequence reads: CASSTDRGSGNTIYF. The DNA for the CDR3 is TGTGCCAGCAGCACCGACAGGGGGTCTGGAAACACCATATATTTT.

As concerns this clone: This CDR3 is also generated by other DNA sequences in the sample. V gene TRBV28 combines with J gene TRBJ2-3, with D unclear. Trimming removed 3 bases at V and 3 bases at J, with 4 bases between. The CDR3 has 12 amino acids. Looked up from germline, CDR1 is MDHEN and CDR2 is SYDVKM. The CDR3 DNA reads TGTGCCAGCAGTTTCGCGACAGATACGCAGTATTTT. Encoded protein: CASSFATDTQYF.

For the CDR3, the DNA is TGCGCCAGCAGACCCACCGGGACAGCGATCTCACCCCTCCACTTT. Translated: CASRPTGTAISPLHF. The chain couples TRBV4-1 to TRBJ1-6; 7 nucleotides match TRBD1. This CDR3 is built from 15 residues. V dropped 6 bases and J dropped 10; count of bases not matched to a gene: 12. Germline V gene lookup returns CDR1 MGHRA and CDR2 YSYEKL.

As to this clone: The identical CDR3 is also encoded by other nucleotide sequences in the sample. This chain joins TRBV7-6 and TRBJ2-7; 10 nucleotides agree with TRBD1. This CDR3 spans 15 amino acids. Trimming removed 5 bases from V and 1 base from J; junction bases left unmatched: 5. CDR1 is SGHVS and CDR2 is FNYEAQ in the germline V gene. This CDR3 reads CASSLVGQGSYEQYF. The CDR3 bases are TGTGCCAGCAGCCTCGTGGGACAGGGGTCCTACGAGCAGTACTTC. Full variable domain (missing parts from reference TRBV7-6 and TRBJ2-7): GAGVSQSPRYKVTKRGQDVALRCDPISGHVSLYWYRQALGQGPEFLTYFNYEAQQDKSGLPNDRFSAERPEGSISTLTIQRTEQRDSAMYRCASSLVGQGSYEQYFGPGTRLTVT.

The chain couples TRBV30 to TRBJ1-1; D gene ambiguous. The CDR3 has 11 amino acids. Trimming removed 3 bases from V and 7 bases from J, with 9 bases in between. Germline CDR1 is GTSNPN and CDR2 is SVGIG (reference sequence). CDR3: CAWSRTDEAFF. The CDR3, as DNA: TGTGCCTGGAGCCGGACGGATGAAGCTTTCTTT.

As concerns this clone: The same CDR3 also results from other DNA sequences found in this sample. The chain is built from TRBV5-1 and TRBJ2-7; tentative D call: TRBD2 (5 bases). The germline V gene has CDR1 SGHRS and CDR2 YFSETQ. This CDR3 is built from 12 residues. V lost 2 bases to trimming and J lost 4 bases, with 7 bases between them. The CDR3 DNA is TGCGCCAGCAGCTTAGGCGGGTACGAGCAGTACTTC. It yields the protein CASSLGGYEQYF.

V usage is TRBV2 and J usage is TRBJ1-2; 10 nucleotides agree with TRBD1. V lost 3 bases to trimming and J lost 8 bases; unmatched junction nucleotides: 6. Germline V gives CDR1 SNHLY, CDR2 FYNNEI. This CDR3 spans 14 amino acids. Here the CDR3 DNA reads TGTGCCAGCAGTGAGCTGGGGACAGGGGTCGGCTACACCTTC. Translating it yields CASSELGTGVGYTF.

The chain employs TRBV18 and TRBJ2-1; no firm D call. CDR1 and CDR2 (germline): KGHSH, LQKENI. The CDR3 sequence is 13 residues long. Trimming took 4 bases from V and 3 from J, leaving 7 bases between them. As DNA, the CDR3 is TGTGCCAGCTCACTGCTCCTCTACAATGAGCAGTTCTTC. It encodes CASSLLLYNEQFF. The complete variable domain, with remaining parts taken from reference TRBV18 and TRBJ2-1, reads NAGVMQNPRHLVRRRGQEARLRCSPMKGHSHVYWYRQLPEEGLKFMVYLQKENIIDESGMPKERFSAEFPKEGPSILRIQQVVRGDSAAYFCASSLLLYNEQFFGPGTRLTVL.

The chain couples TRBV2 to TRBJ1-3; tentative D call: TRBD1 (6 bases). The V gene lost 3 bases and the J gene lost 3 bases, with 12 bases spanning the gap. The CDR3 has 15 residues. Germline CDR1 SNHLY, CDR2 FYNNEI. In nucleotides, the CDR3 is TGTGCCAGCAGTGAGGGGGCGGCGGGTGGAAACACCATATATTTT. It translates to CASSEGAAGGNTIYF.

The chain carries TRBV18 and TRBJ2-7; 14 bases match TRBD2. Looked up from germline, CDR1 is KGHSH and CDR2 is LQKENI. The ends lost 3 bases at V and 7 bases at J; junction bases unmatched: 8. The CDR3 spans 16 residues. The CDR3 region has the DNA TGTGCCAGCTCACCCCCGGGACTAGCGGGAGCTGGTGAGCAGTACTTC. Encoded protein: CASSPPGLAGAGEQYF.

The chain employs TRBV7-9 and TRBJ1-4; TRBD1 might be the D (5 bases). Germline CDR1 and CDR2: SEHNR and FQNEAQ (reference sequence). The CDR3 length is 14 residues. V lost 6 bases to trimming and J lost 9 bases, with 17 bases between them. Here the CDR3 reads CASSFTGEGQKLFF. For the CDR3, the DNA is TGTGCCAGCAGTTTCACGGGGGAGGGCCAAAAACTGTTTTTT.

The chain is built from TRBV29-1 and TRBJ1-2, with D unresolved. V was trimmed by 1 base and J by 4 bases, leaving 13 bases between them. Germline lookup yields CDR1 SQVTM and CDR2 ANQGSEA. This CDR3 contains 14 residues. For the CDR3, the DNA is TGCAGCGTTGAAGGGGCAGAATACTTCTATGGCTACACCTTC. It yields the protein CSVEGAEYFYGYTF.

The CDR3 coding sequence is TGTGCCAGCAGTGAGAACAGAGAGAATGGCTACACCTTC. It codes for CASSENRENGYTF. The genes are TRBV25-1 and TRBJ1-2; D is unclear. Per germline, CDR1 MGHDK and CDR2 SYGVNS. The CDR3 runs to 13 residues. V gave up 3 bases and J gave up 6 bases, with 11 bases separating them.

The J gene is TRBJ1-5, the V gene TRBV6-5; D ambiguous. CDR3 length equals 13 residues. Germline CDR1 reads MNHEY; CDR2 reads SVGAGI. V lost 8 bases to trimming and J lost 3 bases, with 11 bases between them. In nucleotides, the CDR3 is TGTGCCAGCTCCCGGGCTACCAATCAGCCCCAGCATTTT. Translating it yields CASSRATNQPQHF.

The CDR3 region is CASSHPYPGRKCEQYF. In DNA, the CDR3 is TGCGCCAGCAGTCACCCGTACCCGGGACGGAAGTGCGAGCAGTACTTC. The chain joins TRBV23-1 to TRBJ2-7, with D perhaps assigned TRBD1 or TRBD2 (5 bases each). TRBV23-1 is an ORF; its function is uncertain. The CDR3 totals 16 residues. Trimming pared 3 bases from V and 6 bases from J, leaving 21 bases between.

This clone was observed once. The CDR3: CASSPTDGLYEQYF. The CDR3 DNA reads as TGTGCCAGCAGCCCGACCGACGGACTCTACGAGCAGTACTTC. The genes are TRBV11-2 and TRBJ2-7, with D perhaps TRBD2 (5 bases). CDR1 and CDR2 from the germline V gene are SGHAT and FQNNGV. CDR3 size: 14 residues. V lost 5 bases to trimming and J lost 3 bases, with 14 bases between them.

The chain uses TRBV2 and TRBJ2-7; the match to TRBD1 covers 9 bases. V shed 4 bases and J 3 bases; nucleotides not matched to a gene: 4. The CDR3 length is 14 residues. Germline V CDR1 and CDR2: SNHLY, FYNNEI. CDR3 loop: CASSGQGVGYEQYF. In DNA form, the CDR3 reads TGTGCCAGCAGTGGACAGGGGGTGGGCTACGAGCAGTACTTC.

The table lists this clone with a count of one. The rearrangement uses TRBV29-1 and TRBJ2-1, with 9 bases aligning to TRBD2. The junction had 1 base not matched to a gene; V was cut back by 1 base and J by 3 bases. The CDR3 sequence is 14 residues long. Germline CDR1 and CDR2: SQVTM and ANQGSEA. The DNA for the CDR3 is TGCAGCGTTGAAGGGACTAGCGTCTACAATGAGCAGTTCTTC. This codes for CSVEGTSVYNEQFF.

In the case of this clone: Additional DNA sequences in this sample encode the identical CDR3. The chain employs TRBV30 and TRBJ2-5; TRBD1 matches at 8 bases. This CDR3 has 13 residues. Germline values: CDR1 GTSNPN, CDR2 SVGIG (reference sequence). V lost 1 base to trimming and J lost 5 bases; unmatched junction nucleotides: 3. CDR3 in DNA: TGTGCCTGGAGTGGACAGGGGCGGGAGACCCAGTACTTC. This codes for CAWSGQGRETQYF.